The T cell receptor (beta chain) under discussion was sequenced for a study of T cell repertoires in cytomegalovirus infection. TCRdb independently ran MiXCR on the reads; one entry per CDR3 protein. The sample shows 120,000 to 150,000 distinct CDR3 sequences, roughly 6.5% of them seen only once. This clonotype has ten or more counts. Its antigen is unidentified. Study observations and caveats: The study identified carriers of CMV plus the relevant HLA from cumulative public TCR beta family frequency.

Trimming left V 1 base short and J 1 base short, with 8 bases between. CDR1 is MGHDK, CDR2 SYGVNS, per germline. The CDR3 has 14 amino acids. The sequence derives from a human donor in good health (CMV status not recorded). Some clones in this sample may be carry-over from other donors' samples. The gene calls are TRBV25-1 and TRBJ2-7; D is unclear. Input material: PBMCs. The CDR3 reads CASSESAISYEQYF. Written as DNA, the CDR3 is TGTGCCAGCAGTGAATCTGCAATATCCTACGAGCAGTACTTC.